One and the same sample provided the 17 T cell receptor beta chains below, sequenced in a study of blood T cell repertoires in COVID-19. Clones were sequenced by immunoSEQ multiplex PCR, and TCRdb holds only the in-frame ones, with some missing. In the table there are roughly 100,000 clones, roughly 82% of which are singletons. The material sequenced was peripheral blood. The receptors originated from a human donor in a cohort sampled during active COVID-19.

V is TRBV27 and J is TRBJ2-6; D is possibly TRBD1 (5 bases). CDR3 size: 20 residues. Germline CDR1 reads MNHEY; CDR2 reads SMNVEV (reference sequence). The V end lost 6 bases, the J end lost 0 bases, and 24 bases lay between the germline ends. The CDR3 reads CASSTAGRWGRSSGANVLTF. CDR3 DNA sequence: TGTGCCAGCAGCACCGCTGGTCGGTGGGGCCGAAGCTCTGGGGCCAACGTCCTGACTTTC.

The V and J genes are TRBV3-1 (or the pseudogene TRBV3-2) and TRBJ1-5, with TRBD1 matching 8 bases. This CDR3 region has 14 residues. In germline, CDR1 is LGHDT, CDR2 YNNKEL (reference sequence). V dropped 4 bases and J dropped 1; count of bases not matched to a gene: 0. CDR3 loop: CASSRTGSNQPQHF. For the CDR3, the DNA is TGTGCCAGCAGCCGGACAGGGAGCAATCAGCCCCAGCATTTT.

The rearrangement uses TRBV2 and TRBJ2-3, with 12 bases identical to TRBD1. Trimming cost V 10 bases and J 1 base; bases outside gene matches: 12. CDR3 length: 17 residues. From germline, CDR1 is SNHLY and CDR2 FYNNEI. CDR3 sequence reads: CATALGQGAWGTDTQYF. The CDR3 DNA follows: TGTGCCACCGCTCTGGGACAGGGGGCGTGGGGCACAGATACGCAGTATTTT.

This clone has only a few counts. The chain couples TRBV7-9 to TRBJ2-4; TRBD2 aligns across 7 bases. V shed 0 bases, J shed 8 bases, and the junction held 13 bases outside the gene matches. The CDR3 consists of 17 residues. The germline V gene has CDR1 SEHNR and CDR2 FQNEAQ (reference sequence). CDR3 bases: TGTGCCAGCAGCTTAGCGAAAGGGGAGAGCCGGGGGGACATTCAGTACTTC. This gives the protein CASSLAKGESRGDIQYF.

CDR3 in amino acids: CAWSPPTRGYGYTF. The CDR3 DNA follows: TGTGCCTGGAGTCCCCCAACCAGGGGATATGGCTACACCTTC. This chain joins TRBV30 and TRBJ1-2, with TRBD1 as a possible D gene (6 bases). V was clipped by 2 bases and J by 5 bases, with 15 bases between them. The germline V gene encodes CDR1 GTSNPN and CDR2 SVGIG (reference sequence). The CDR3 sequence is 14 residues long.

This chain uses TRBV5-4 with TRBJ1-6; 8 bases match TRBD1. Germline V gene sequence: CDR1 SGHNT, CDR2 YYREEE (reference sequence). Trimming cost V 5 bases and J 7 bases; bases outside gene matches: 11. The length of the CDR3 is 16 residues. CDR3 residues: CASSFTWTGWNSPLHF. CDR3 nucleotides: TGTGCCAGCAGTTTCACCTGGACAGGGTGGAATTCACCCCTCCACTTT.

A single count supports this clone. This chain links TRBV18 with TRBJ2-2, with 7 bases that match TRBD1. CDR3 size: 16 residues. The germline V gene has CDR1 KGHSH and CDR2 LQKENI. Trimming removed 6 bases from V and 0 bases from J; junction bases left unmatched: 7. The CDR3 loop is CASSQLGQANTGELFF. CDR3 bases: TGTGCCAGCTCCCAATTAGGACAGGCGAACACCGGGGAGCTGTTTTTT.

CDR3 sequence (DNA): TGTGCCAGCAGCCAGACGAGGGAGACCCAGTACTTC. Its protein product is CASSQTRETQYF. The rearrangement joins TRBV14 to TRBJ2-5, with no clear D. Germline V lookup: CDR1 SGHDN, CDR2 FVKESK. Deletions cut 3 bases from V and 5 bases from J, with 7 bases between. This CDR3 contains 12 residues. Supplemented by reference TRBV14 and TRBJ2-5, the full variable domain reads EAGVTQFPSHSVIEKGQTVTLRCDPISGHDNLYWYRRVMGKEIKFLLHFVKESKQDESGMPNNRFLAERTGGTYSTLKVQPAELEDSGVYFCASSQTRETQYFGPGTRLLVL.

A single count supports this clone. The DNA for the CDR3 is TGTGCCAGCAGCTTGACAGGGGCTGGCTACACCTTC. Its protein is CASSLTGAGYTF. This chain connects TRBV5-8 to TRBJ1-2; 7 bases line up with TRBD1. Germline values: CDR1 SGHTS, CDR2 YDEGEE. The CDR3 is 12 amino acids. V was clipped by 1 base and J by 7 bases; unmatched bases: 1.

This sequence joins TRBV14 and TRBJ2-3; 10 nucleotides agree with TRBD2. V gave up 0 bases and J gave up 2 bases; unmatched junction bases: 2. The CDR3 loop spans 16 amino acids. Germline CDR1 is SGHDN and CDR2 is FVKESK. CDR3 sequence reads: CASSQELAGHTDTQYF. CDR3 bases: TGTGCCAGCAGCCAAGAACTAGCGGGACACACAGATACGCAGTATTTT.

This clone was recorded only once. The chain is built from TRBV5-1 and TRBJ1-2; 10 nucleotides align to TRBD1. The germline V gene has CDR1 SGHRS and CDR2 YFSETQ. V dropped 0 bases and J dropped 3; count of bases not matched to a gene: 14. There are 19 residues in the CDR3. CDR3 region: CASSLAGGTGVGKDYGYTF. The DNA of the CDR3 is TGCGCCAGCAGCTTGGCCGGCGGGACAGGGGTGGGGAAGGACTATGGCTACACCTTC.

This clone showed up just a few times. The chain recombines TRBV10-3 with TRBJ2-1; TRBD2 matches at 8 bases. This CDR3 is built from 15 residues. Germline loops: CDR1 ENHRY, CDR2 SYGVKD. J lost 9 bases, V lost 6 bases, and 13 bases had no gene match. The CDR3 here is CAISPGDGGAGEQFF. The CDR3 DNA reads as TGTGCCATCAGCCCGGGTGACGGGGGGGCAGGTGAGCAGTTCTTC.

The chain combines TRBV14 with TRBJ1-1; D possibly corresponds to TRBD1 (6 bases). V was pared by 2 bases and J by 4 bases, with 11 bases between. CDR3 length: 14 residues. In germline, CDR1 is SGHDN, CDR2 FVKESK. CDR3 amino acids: CASSQNRVGTEAFF. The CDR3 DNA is TGTGCCAGCAGCCAAAACAGGGTTGGCACTGAAGCTTTCTTT.

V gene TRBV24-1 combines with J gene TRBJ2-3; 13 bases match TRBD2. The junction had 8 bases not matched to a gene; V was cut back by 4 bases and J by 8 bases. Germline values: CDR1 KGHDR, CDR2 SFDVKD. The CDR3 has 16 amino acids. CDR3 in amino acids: CATSERTSGGVGTQYF. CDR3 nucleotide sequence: TGTGCCACCAGTGAGCGGACTAGCGGGGGCGTGGGTACGCAGTATTTT.

The DNA of the CDR3 is TGCGCCAGCAGATTCGGGACAGATTCTGGAAACACCATATATTTT. This sequence encodes CASRFGTDSGNTIYF. V gene TRBV10-2 combines with J gene TRBJ1-3, with TRBD1 matching over 7 bases. CDR1 and CDR2 (germline): WSHSY, SAAADI. The junction had 6 bases not matched to a gene; V was cut back by 6 bases and J by 1 base. The CDR3 runs to 15 residues.

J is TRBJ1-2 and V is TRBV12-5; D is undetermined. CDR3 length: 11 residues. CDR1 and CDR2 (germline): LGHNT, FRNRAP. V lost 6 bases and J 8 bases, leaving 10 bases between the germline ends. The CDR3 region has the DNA TGTGCTAGTGGGCGACTCTTCGGCTACACCTTC. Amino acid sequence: CASGRLFGYTF.

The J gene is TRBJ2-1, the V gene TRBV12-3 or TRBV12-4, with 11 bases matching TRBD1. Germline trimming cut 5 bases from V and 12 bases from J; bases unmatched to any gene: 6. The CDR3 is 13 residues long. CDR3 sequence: CASSAGGTGGQFF. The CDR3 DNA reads TGTGCCAGCAGTGCAGGGGGGACAGGGGGGCAGTTCTTC.